One and the same sample provided the 10 T cell receptor beta chains below, sequenced in a study of T cells in Graves' hyperthyroidism and ophthalmopathy. Regions amplified from RNA transcripts were the TCR beta CDR3 regions. Initially, a first-round RT-PCR of the TCR CDR3 employed the HTBI primer set. TCRdb called the multiplex PCR reads again in MiXCR, with one record for every CDR3 protein. The table records over 300,000 distinct CDR3 sequences, around 13% of them present only once. Material for sequencing was blood. The receptor source for this set is an older woman with Graves' hyperthyroidism.

The V and J genes are TRBV19 and TRBJ2-3; TRBD2 matches 7 bases. In germline, CDR1 is LNHDA, CDR2 SQIVND (reference sequence). J lost 2 bases, V lost 5 bases, and 4 bases had no gene match. The CDR3 is 14 residues long. This CDR3 reads CASSFAGATDTQYF. DNA of the CDR3: TGTGCCAGTAGTTTTGCGGGAGCCACAGATACGCAGTATTTT.

The chain combines TRBV19 with TRBJ1-5; unclear D gene. CDR3 size: 18 residues. CDR1 LNHDA and CDR2 SQIVND come from the germline V gene (reference sequence). Trimming cost V 10 bases and J 5 bases, with 30 bases left between them. The CDR3 nucleotides read TGTGCCACCTCCTCCTCGTGGGTAGGAACGGGAATTGATCAGCCCCAGCATTTT. It encodes CATSSSWVGTGIDQPQHF.

This clonotype has ten or more counts. CDR3 sequence (DNA): TGTGCCAGCAGTGAAGCGCTAGCGGGAGGTCCGAGTCGAGAGACCCAGTACTTC. It specifies CASSEALAGGPSRETQYF. The chain combines TRBV2 with TRBJ2-5, with 11 bases fitting TRBD2. The CDR3 has 18 residues. Germline lookup yields CDR1 SNHLY and CDR2 FYNNEI. J gave up 4 bases and V 0 bases, and 10 bases lay outside the gene matches.

In this sample, this clonotype turned up many times. The chain combines TRBV5-1 with TRBJ2-1; TRBD2 aligns across 13 bases. This CDR3 is built from 18 residues. Germline V gene data show CDR1 as SGHRS and CDR2 as YFSETQ. Losses at the gene ends were 3 bases for V and 7 bases for J; bases not matched to a gene: 13. DNA for the CDR3: TGCGCCAGCAGCTCCCGAGGTCGACTAGCGGGAGGCGGAAATGAGCAGTTCTTC. The encoded protein is CASSSRGRLAGGGNEQFF.

This clonotype was seen a handful of times. The V and J genes are TRBV3-1 and TRBJ2-7; TRBD1 matches at 10 bases. V lost 6 bases to trimming and J lost 2 bases; unmatched junction nucleotides: 10. Looked up from germline, CDR1 is LGHDT and CDR2 is YNNKEL (reference sequence). The CDR3 extends over 16 amino acids. CDR3 region: CASSPFLGQGTYEQYF. For the CDR3, the DNA is TGTGCCAGCAGTCCCTTTCTGGGACAGGGGACCTACGAGCAGTACTTC.

The table lists this clonotype with many counts. The J gene is TRBJ2-7, the V gene TRBV11-3; D is possibly TRBD2 (6 bases). The CDR3 length is 14 residues. The germline V gene has CDR1 SGHNT and CDR2 YENEEA. The germline V and J ends were trimmed by 8 bases and 1 base, with 15 bases remaining between them. This CDR3 is CASSNRGRSYEQYF. Written as DNA, the CDR3 is TGTGCCAGCTCGAATCGGGGGAGATCCTACGAGCAGTACTTC.

There are a few counts of this clonotype. This sequence joins TRBV11-2 and TRBJ2-7; no reliable D call. Germline V CDR1 and CDR2: SGHAT, FQNNGV. The CDR3 is made up of 12 amino acids. V dropped 1 base and J dropped 6 bases, with 7 bases sitting between them. CDR3: CASSLGNIEQYF. The CDR3 coding sequence is TGTGCCAGCAGCTTAGGAAATATCGAGCAGTACTTC. Using reference TRBV11-2 and TRBJ2-7 for the parts outside the CDR3, the full variable domain is EAGVAQSPRYKIIEKRQSVAFWCNPISGHATLYWYQQILGQGPKLLIQFQNNGVVDDSQLPKDRFSAERLKGVDSTLKIQPAKLEDSAVYLCASSLGNIEQYFGPGTRLTVT.

This chain joins TRBV6-1 and TRBJ2-1; tentative D call: TRBD1 (5 bases). CDR1 MNHNS and CDR2 SASEGT come from the germline V gene. The ends were cut back, 6 bases at V and 9 bases at J, with 15 bases in the middle. The CDR3 is 13 residues long. Here the CDR3 reads CASSRVLGGEQFF. CDR3 DNA: TGTGCCAGCAGCAGGGTTCTCGGCGGTGAGCAGTTCTTC.

This chain connects TRBV20-1 to TRBJ2-7; D possibly corresponds to TRBD1 (5 bases). Germline-derived CDR1 and CDR2 are DFQATT and SNEGSKA (reference sequence). CDR3 size: 12 residues. Trimming shortened V by 5 bases and J by 5 bases, and 13 bases separated the two germline ends. The CDR3: CSAPYQGNEQYF. Written as DNA, the CDR3 is TGCAGTGCTCCATATCAGGGCAACGAGCAGTACTTC.

This clonotype was counted ten times or more. The CDR3 DNA follows: TGTGCCAGCAGCTCTGGGTGGGAAGAGACCCAGTACTTC. Translation: CASSSGWEETQYF. The chain uses TRBV5-5 and TRBJ2-5, with D uncertain. The germline V and J ends were trimmed by 3 bases and 3 bases, with 9 bases remaining between them. The CDR3 contains 13 residues. Germline CDR1 and CDR2: SGHKS and YYEKEE (reference sequence).